The 31 T cell receptor beta chains presented below share a single source sample, sequenced in a study of chemoradiotherapy in HPV16-positive cancers. Produced via immunoSEQ multiplex PCR; TCRdb's table is partial and in-frame only. The sample lists around 14,000 clones; roughly three quarters were seen once. Sampling was done from a patient who underwent chemoradiotherapy. All receptors come from a human donor with HPV-associated anogenital cancer.

V is TRBV30 and J is TRBJ2-2; D is possibly TRBD2 (6 bases). Trimming took off 2 bases at V and 4 bases at J, with 11 bases between the two ends. The germline V gene encodes CDR1 GTSNPN and CDR2 SVGIG (reference sequence). The CDR3 is 14 amino acids. The CDR3 here is CAWSTPGSTGELFF. The CDR3 DNA follows: TGTGCCTGGAGTACACCCGGGAGCACCGGGGAGCTGTTTTTT.

The chain is built from TRBV28 and TRBJ2-4; D is unresolved. Per the germline V gene, CDR1 is MDHEN and CDR2 is SYDVKM. CDR3 length equals 14 residues. Trimming took 2 bases from V and 7 from J, leaving 12 bases between them. This CDR3 reads CASSLGPVRNIQYF. For the CDR3, the DNA is TGTGCCAGCAGTTTAGGGCCGGTGAGGAACATTCAGTACTTC.

J is TRBJ2-1 and V is TRBV6-1; 11 bases match TRBD2. Unmatched junction bases numbered 5, after V lost 4 bases and J lost 3 bases. CDR3 length equals 16 residues. Germline V gene sequence: CDR1 MNHNS, CDR2 SASEGT. CDR3 DNA: TGTGCCAGCAGTGTGCCCCTAGCGGGGGGCTACAATGAGCAGTTCTTC. Residues: CASSVPLAGGYNEQFF.

The V call is TRBV4-2, the J call TRBJ1-6; D is undetermined. Looked up from germline, CDR1 is LGHNA and CDR2 is YNFKEQ. The CDR3 extends over 14 amino acids. V shed 0 bases and J shed 7 bases, with 7 bases lying between them. This CDR3 reads CASSQDLRNSPLHF. Here the CDR3 DNA reads TGTGCCAGCAGCCAAGATCTCAGGAATTCACCCCTCCACTTT.

The chain joins TRBV7-2 to TRBJ1-2; D possibly corresponds to TRBD1 (5 bases). V gave up 4 bases and J gave up 4 bases, with 13 bases separating them. The CDR3 extends over 14 amino acids. CDR1 and CDR2 (germline): SGHTA, FQGNSA. The CDR3 DNA reads as TGTGCCAGCAGCTCCGTTCCTGGGGGCTATGGCTACACCTTC. Amino acid sequence: CASSSVPGGYGYTF.

The V call is TRBV6-6, the J call TRBJ1-1; maybe TRBD1 (6 bases). Germline CDR1 MNHNY, CDR2 SVGAGI (reference sequence). V dropped 6 bases and J dropped 4 bases, with 15 bases sitting between them. The CDR3 is 14 amino acids. CDR3 region: CASRDRGIGTEAFF. The CDR3 DNA sequence: TGTGCCAGCAGGGATAGGGGGATTGGCACTGAAGCTTTCTTT.

J is TRBJ2-3 and V is TRBV2; tentative D call: TRBD2 (6 bases). V was pared by 7 bases and J by 2 bases, with 16 bases between. CDR1 and CDR2 from the germline V gene are SNHLY and FYNNEI. CDR3 length: 15 amino acids. CDR3 in amino acids: CASNTGQGLTDTQYF. The CDR3 DNA is TGTGCCAGCAACACTGGGCAGGGACTCACAGATACGCAGTATTTT.

This clone was recorded once. The genes are TRBV20-1 and TRBJ2-1; D gene ambiguous. Between the trimmed V and J ends, which lost 6 bases and 12 bases, there was a span of 12 bases. CDR3 size: 10 residues. Germline assignment: CDR1 DFQATT and CDR2 SNEGSKA (reference sequence). CDR3 nucleotide sequence: TGCAGTGCCTTAGAGCTCGGGCAGTTCTTC. Its translation is CSALELGQFF.

The CDR3 coding sequence is TGCGCCAGCAGCACCCAAGGGCTTTCCGAGACCCAGTACTTC. Its translation is CASSTQGLSETQYF. The J gene is TRBJ2-5, the V gene TRBV5-1, with no clear D. V lost 4 bases and J lost 5, with 15 bases in between. The CDR3 consists of 14 residues. Germline assignment: CDR1 SGHRS and CDR2 YFSETQ.

The V call is TRBV5-6, the J call TRBJ1-1, with 7 bases that match TRBD1. Germline assignment: CDR1 SGHDT and CDR2 YYEEEE. This CDR3 is 15 amino acids long. Trimming at V came to 1 base and at J to 4 bases, leaving 7 bases not matched to a gene. CDR3 DNA: TGTGCCAGCAGCTTGAGTATGGACAGGATCACTGAAGCTTTCTTT. Protein: CASSLSMDRITEAFF.

This clone was found a few times. This chain connects TRBV11-1 to TRBJ2-7, with TRBD1 identical over 12 bases. In germline, CDR1 is SGHAT, CDR2 FQDESV (reference sequence). CDR3 length: 14 amino acids. V trimming: 3 bases; J trimming: 7 bases; junction bases outside the gene matches: 4. CDR3 protein: CASSLGQGAREQYF. The CDR3, as DNA: TGTGCCAGCAGCTTGGGACAGGGGGCGCGGGAGCAGTACTTC.

V and J are TRBV7-9 and TRBJ1-4; weak D call: TRBD1 (6 bases). Germline V lookup: CDR1 SEHNR, CDR2 FQNEAQ (reference sequence). Trimming left V 3 bases short and J 0 bases short, with 14 bases between. This CDR3 contains 17 residues. For the CDR3, the DNA is TGTGCCAGCAGCTTGGGACAAGGGCGAGCAACTAATGAAAAACTGTTTTTT. Protein product: CASSLGQGRATNEKLFF.

The chain links TRBV4-3 to TRBJ1-5, with D unclear. There are 13 residues in the CDR3. V was shortened by 1 base and J by 7 bases, with 8 bases between the two germline ends. The germline gives CDR1 LGHNA, CDR2 YSLEER. In DNA, the CDR3 is TGCGCCAGCAGCCAAGGGGGTGGGCAGCCCCAGCATTTT. Translated, it gives CASSQGGGQPQHF.

V and J are TRBV7-2 and TRBJ1-2, with TRBD1 as a possible D gene (6 bases). Trimming removed 4 bases from V and 3 bases from J, with 24 bases in between. The CDR3 totals 18 residues. The V gene's germline CDR1 is SGHTA and CDR2 FQGNSA. CDR3 loop: CASSSGIAGEVIDYGYTF. As DNA, the CDR3 is TGTGCCAGCAGCTCGGGGATTGCAGGGGAGGTAATCGACTATGGCTACACCTTC.

A single count supports this clone. The V gene is TRBV7-2, the J gene TRBJ1-4; D gene ambiguous. Looked up from germline, CDR1 is SGHTA and CDR2 is FQGNSA. The CDR3 totals 14 residues. The V end lost 6 bases, the J end lost 0 bases, and 8 bases lay between the germline ends. CDR3 nucleotide sequence: TGTGCCAGCAGTGAGTGGGCAACTAATGAAAAACTGTTTTTT. Translating it yields CASSEWATNEKLFF. The variable domain in full, with the rest retrieved from reference TRBV7-2 and TRBJ1-4, is GAGVSQSPSNKVTEKGKDVELRCDPISGHTALYWYRQSLGQGLEFLIYFQGNSAPDKSGLPSDRFSAERTGGSVSTLTIQRTQQEDSAVYLCASSEWATNEKLFFGSGTQLSVL.

The chain uses TRBV28 and TRBJ1-1, with D possibly TRBD1 on 5 matching bases. Germline V gene data show CDR1 as MDHEN and CDR2 as SYDVKM. The CDR3 has 17 amino acids. V dropped 2 bases and J dropped 1 base, with 17 bases sitting between them. The CDR3 bases are TGTGCCAGCAGTTTAGCAGGGATCGATTGGGAGAACACTGAAGCTTTCTTT. The encoded protein is CASSLAGIDWENTEAFF.

This rearrangement joins TRBV11-2 to TRBJ1-2, with TRBD1 matching over 11 bases. The CDR3 loop spans 16 amino acids. V shed 6 bases and J 3 bases; nucleotides not matched to a gene: 9. Germline V gene lookup returns CDR1 SGHAT and CDR2 FQNNGV. This CDR3 reads CASSHLRGQGDYGYTF. DNA of the CDR3: TGTGCCAGCAGTCACCTGCGGGGACAGGGGGACTATGGCTACACCTTC.

The V gene is TRBV30, the J gene TRBJ1-2; perhaps TRBD1 as D (5 bases). The germline V gene has CDR1 GTSNPN and CDR2 SVGIG (reference sequence). The CDR3 is made up of 14 amino acids. With 4 bases removed from V and 4 bases from J, the gap between germline ends came to 16 bases. The CDR3 DNA is TGTGCCTGGACGTCTGGCCGGGGGAGCTATGGCTACACCTTC. It translates to CAWTSGRGSYGYTF.

This rearrangement joins TRBV19 to TRBJ2-7; weak D call: TRBD1 (6 bases). The CDR3 contains 11 residues. The ends were cut back, 7 bases at V and 4 bases at J, with 8 bases in the middle. In germline, CDR1 is LNHDA, CDR2 SQIVND (reference sequence). CDR3 loop: CASTQGYEQYF. CDR3 nucleotide sequence: TGTGCCAGTACACAGGGTTACGAGCAGTACTTC.

V and J are TRBV2 and TRBJ1-1; D gene ambiguous. The germline V gene encodes CDR1 SNHLY and CDR2 FYNNEI. This CDR3 is built from 14 residues. Trimming took 2 bases from V and 1 from J, leaving 8 bases between them. The CDR3 DNA reads as TGTGCCAGCAGTGAACCCAGGTGGAACACTGAAGCTTTCTTT. This gives the protein CASSEPRWNTEAFF.

The rearrangement uses TRBV7-2 and TRBJ2-1, with 9 bases lining up with TRBD2. This CDR3 has 13 residues. Germline CDR1 reads SGHTA; CDR2 reads FQGNSA. The V and J ends lost 1 base and 15 bases, in that order; junction bases with no gene match: 7. DNA for the CDR3: TGTGCCAGCAGCTTAGAAGCGGGGGGAACCTTGTTCTTC. This translates into CASSLEAGGTLFF.

The chain employs TRBV7-6 and TRBJ1-3, with TRBD1 as a possible D gene (6 bases). CDR1 is SGHVS, CDR2 FNYEAQ, per germline. The CDR3 loop spans 16 amino acids. V was pared by 5 bases and J by 0 bases, with 14 bases between. CDR3: CASSPAGTSSGNTIYF. CDR3 in DNA: TGTGCCAGCAGCCCCGCAGGGACAAGCTCTGGAAACACCATATATTTT.

Turning to this clone: One junction end does not reproduce the germline sequence, and a read error may be involved. The chain carries TRBV5-4 and TRBJ2-3; 9 nucleotides align to TRBD2. CDR1 is SGHNT, CDR2 YYREEE, per germline (reference sequence). This CDR3 is built from 15 residues. DNA for the CDR3: TGTGCCAGCAGCTTGGGCGGGGGGGGCACATATACGCAGTATTTT. Encoded protein: CASSLGGGGTYTQYF.

V usage is TRBV7-3 and J usage is TRBJ1-4, with D hard to call. The CDR3 contains 15 residues. The V gene lost 0 bases and the J gene lost 3 bases, with 8 bases spanning the gap. Germline-derived CDR1 and CDR2 are SGHTA and FQGTGA. In DNA form, the CDR3 reads TGTGCCAGCAGCTTAACAGGCGGCTCTAATGAAAAACTGTTTTTT. Translation: CASSLTGGSNEKLFF.

The chain employs TRBV7-8 and TRBJ1-2, with a possible D match to TRBD1 (5 bases). The CDR3 loop spans 17 amino acids. The V gene's germline CDR1 is SGHVS and CDR2 FQNEAQ. V was trimmed by 7 bases and J by 7 bases, leaving 28 bases between them. CDR3 bases: TGTGCCAGCACTATTCAAGGCCTCCGCAGGGACGTTTTTGGCTACACCTTC. This gives the protein CASTIQGLRRDVFGYTF.

The chain couples TRBV6-1 to TRBJ2-4; D remains unclear. The CDR3 loop spans 15 amino acids. Trimming left V 2 bases short and J 2 bases short, with 10 bases between. Germline loops: CDR1 MNHNS, CDR2 SASEGT. The CDR3 DNA follows: TGTGCCAGCAGTGAACACTACAGCTCCAAAAACATTCAGTACTTC. Amino acids: CASSEHYSSKNIQYF.

This clone was picked up a small number of times. The chain has TRBV5-6 and TRBJ2-7, with 9 bases fitting TRBD1. The CDR3 runs 15 residues. The germline V gene has CDR1 SGHDT and CDR2 YYEEEE. The J segment lost 2 bases and the V segment lost 2 bases, leaving 5 bases of the junction unmatched. CDR3 sequence: CASSFTGGVAYEQYF. DNA of the CDR3: TGTGCCAGCAGCTTCACAGGGGGCGTCGCCTACGAGCAGTACTTC.

This chain joins TRBV6-6 and TRBJ1-1; D gene ambiguous. Per germline, CDR1 MNHNY and CDR2 SVGAGI (reference sequence). The CDR3 totals 15 residues. V lost 6 bases to trimming and J lost 0 bases, with 14 bases between them. The CDR3 bases are TGTGCCAGCAGCCCCAACGGGAACTTGAACACTGAAGCTTTCTTT. Translation: CASSPNGNLNTEAFF.

This sequence joins TRBV7-8 and TRBJ2-7; D ambiguous. Germline V lookup: CDR1 SGHVS, CDR2 FQNEAQ. Trimming stripped 2 bases from V and 6 bases from J, with 8 bases between. The CDR3 length is 12 residues. The CDR3 here is CASSLRFSEQYF. For the CDR3, the DNA is TGTGCCAGCAGCTTAAGATTTTCCGAGCAGTACTTC. Using reference TRBV7-8 and TRBJ2-7 for the parts outside the CDR3, the full variable domain is GAGVSQSPRYKVAKRGQDVALRCDPISGHVSLFWYQQALGQGPEFLTYFQNEAQLDKSGLPSDRFFAERPEGSVSTLKIQRTQQEDSAVYLCASSLRFSEQYFGPGTRLTVT.

This clone was detected only once. V and J are TRBV27 and TRBJ1-2, with D perhaps TRBD1 (6 bases). The CDR3 is made up of 14 amino acids. The V gene lost 6 bases and the J gene lost 7 bases, with 18 bases spanning the gap. Per the germline V gene, CDR1 is MNHEY and CDR2 is SMNVEV (reference sequence). This CDR3 reads CASSPQGGRGGYTF. The CDR3 DNA is TGTGCCAGCAGCCCCCAAGGGGGGCGGGGTGGCTACACCTTC.

This rearrangement joins TRBV7-9 to TRBJ2-1; the D is unclear. V shed 6 bases and J shed 2 bases, with 14 bases lying between them. Germline V gene data show CDR1 as SEHNR and CDR2 as FQNEAQ (reference sequence). The CDR3 covers 15 residues. CDR3 sequence reads: CASRNPLLPYNEQFF. The CDR3 coding sequence is TGTGCCAGCAGGAACCCCCTCCTGCCCTACAATGAGCAGTTCTTC.